The rows below give T cell receptor beta chains drawn from one sample of a study of early T cells in non-severe SARS-CoV-2 infection. MiXCR, applied by TCRdb to the 5' RACE reads, yields one record per CDR3 protein. The repertoire holds 100,000 to 150,000 distinct CDR3 sequences, more than 12% seen once, with 20% to 25% in the top ten. The sequencing sample was made of whole blood. These receptors all come from an adult who was a healthcare worker with PCR-confirmed SARS-CoV-2 infection or an uninfected control (not recorded which). Both conserved end residues are part of each CDR3. The order of the fields is V gene, D gene, clone size, J gene, CDR3 protein, CDR3 DNA. D genes are given only for firm matches. Part of the rows lack a size; the others show once, few, many or a class for expanded clones.

TRBV3-1	NA	NA	TRBJ2-6	CASSPSTGANVLTF	TGTGCCAGCAGCCCAAGCACTGGGGCCAACGTCCTGACTTTC
TRBV29-1	NA	few	TRBJ2-5	CSVLGETQYF	TGCAGCGTTCTAGGGGAGACCCAGTACTTC
TRBV6-5	NA	NA	TRBJ2-7	CASSTGTPLVEQYF	TGTGCCAGCAGTACCGGGACTCCTCTGGTGGAGCAGTACTTC
TRBV30	NA	NA	TRBJ2-2	CAWSRGANTGELFF	TGTGCCTGGAGTAGAGGTGCGAACACCGGGGAGCTGTTTTTT
TRBV4-1	NA	few	TRBJ1-4	CASSRDDPGVNEKLFF	TGCGCCAGCAGCCGGGACGATCCGGGAGTGAATGAAAAACTGTTTTTT
TRBV12-3/TRBV12-4	NA	NA	TRBJ1-1	CASSFMGRGTEAFF	TGTGCCAGCAGTTTTATGGGGAGAGGGACTGAAGCTTTCTTT
TRBV4-1	NA	NA	TRBJ2-5	CASSQVLTTGETQYF	TGCGCCAGCAGCCAAGTGTTGACGACCGGGGAGACCCAGTACTTC
TRBV7-2	TRBD2	many	TRBJ2-5	CASSFLAGGQETQYF	TGTGCCAGCAGCTTTCTAGCGGGGGGGCAAGAGACCCAGTACTTC
TRBV3-1	TRBD1	NA	TRBJ1-2	CASSPGQGRGYTF	TGTGCCAGCAGCCCGGGACAGGGCCGTGGCTACACCTTC
TRBV6-6	TRBD1	few	TRBJ2-1	CASTRQGAANEQFF	TGTGCCAGCACCCGACAGGGGGCGGCCAATGAGCAGTTCTTC
TRBV7-2	TRBD1	many	TRBJ2-3	CASSSTGQSTDTQYF	TGTGCCAGCAGCTCAACGGGACAGAGCACAGATACGCAGTATTTT
TRBV20-1	NA	NA	TRBJ1-1	CSAARGLHTEAFF	TGCAGTGCCGCCCGTGGGTTGCACACTGAAGCTTTCTTT
TRBV11-3	NA	many	TRBJ2-1	CASSPGGLDEQFF	TGTGCCAGCAGCCCCGGGGGATTAGATGAGCAGTTCTTC
TRBV29-1	NA	many	TRBJ1-1	CSVSNTEAFF	TGCAGCGTTTCGAACACTGAAGCTTTCTTT
TRBV5-1	TRBD1	few	TRBJ1-3	CASSLGQGASGNTIYF	TGCGCCAGCAGCTTGGGACAGGGGGCATCTGGAAACACCATATATTTT
TRBV27	TRBD1	once	TRBJ1-6	CASSLTGGASPLHF	TGTGCCAGCAGTTTGACAGGGGGCGCGTCACCCCTCCACTTT